This entry lists 5 T cell receptor beta chains sequenced from one sample in a study of B cell selection in AIRE deficiency. Regulatory T cells were sorted as CD4+CD25hiCD127low/negative. The assay was immunoSEQ multiplex PCR, and TCRdb's table has in-frame clones only and misses some. The table records roughly 23,000 clones, 80% to 95% of them present only once. The sample taken for sequencing was CD4+CD25+ Tregs sorted from PBMCs. Receptors were obtained from a human donor in good health.

The chain carries TRBV11-2 and TRBJ1-1; D perhaps matches TRBD1 (5 bases). This CDR3 comprises 13 residues. The V end lost 4 bases, the J end lost 8 bases, and 14 bases lay between the germline ends. From germline, CDR1 is SGHAT and CDR2 FQNNGV. The CDR3 sequence is CASSSTVGTEAFF. The CDR3 region has the DNA TGTGCCAGCAGCTCAACGGTGGGGACGGAAGCTTTCTTT.

The chain employs TRBV7-2 and TRBJ2-1; D is ambiguous. CDR3 size: 12 residues. Germline V lookup: CDR1 SGHTA, CDR2 FQGNSA. The germline V and J ends were trimmed by 4 bases and 7 bases, with 8 bases remaining between them. CDR3 sequence: CASSSRSNEQFF. CDR3 sequence (DNA): TGTGCCAGCAGCTCCCGGTCGAATGAGCAGTTCTTC.

This clone was detected a few times. The chain combines TRBV5-1 with TRBJ2-3, with 10 bases identical to TRBD2. This CDR3 region has 17 residues. Trimming took 0 bases from V and 2 from J; bases not matched to a gene: 6. The germline gives CDR1 SGHRS, CDR2 YFSETQ. The CDR3 nucleotides are TGCGCCAGCAGCTTGGGCTTTCTAGCGGGGGACACAGATACGCAGTATTTT. It yields the protein CASSLGFLAGDTDTQYF.

The CDR3 nucleotides read TGCGCCAGCAGCGTGGGACTAAACAATGAGCAGTTCTTC. It codes for CASSVGLNNEQFF. This chain joins TRBV5-1 and TRBJ2-1, with 7 bases matching TRBD2. V shed 4 bases, J shed 5 bases, and the junction held 3 bases outside the gene matches. Germline lookup yields CDR1 SGHRS and CDR2 YFSETQ. The CDR3 runs 13 residues. Supplemented by reference TRBV5-1 and TRBJ2-1, the full variable domain reads KAGVTQTPRYLIKTRGQQVTLSCSPISGHRSVSWYQQTPGQGLQFLFEYFSETQRNKGNFPGRFSGRQFSNSRSEMNVSTLELGDSALYLCASSVGLNNEQFFGPGTRLTVL.

This rearrangement joins TRBV19 to TRBJ2-7; TRBD2 aligns across 9 bases. CDR1 is LNHDA, CDR2 SQIVND, per germline (reference sequence). The CDR3 spans 14 residues. Trimming at V came to 8 bases and at J to 2 bases, leaving 7 bases not matched to a gene. In DNA, the CDR3 is TGTGCCAGTCCCTGGGGGACTAGCCCCTACGAGCAGTACTTC. Translating it yields CASPWGTSPYEQYF.